This TCR beta chain was sequenced in a study of cytomegalovirus exposure and HLA in healthy donors. Study-wide results and caveats: A list of 150 or so TCR beta chains associated with cytomegalovirus was given.

To note about this clone: What it recognizes is unknown.

Measured with immunoSEQ multiplex PCR; TCRdb has only the in-frame clones, and not every one. The table has 80,000 to 100,000 clones, approximately 84% seen once; the top ten hold about 6%. The germline V gene encodes CDR1 SGHNT and CDR2 YYREEE (reference sequence). The CDR3 covers 16 residues. V shed 1 base, J shed 2 bases, and the junction held 6 bases outside the gene matches. Sequenced: PBMCs. This sequence was found in a man in his late teens or twenties in good health and CMV-seropositive. The gene calls are TRBV5-4 and TRBJ2-3; 8 bases agree with TRBD2. The CDR3 spells CASSLRTAGATDTQYF. CDR3 nucleotide sequence: TGTGCCAGCAGCTTGCGGACAGCGGGGGCCACAGATACGCAGTATTTT.